The text below deals with one T cell receptor beta chain. Looked up from germline, CDR1 is SNHLY and CDR2 is FYNNEI. V shed 6 bases and J 4 bases; nucleotides not matched to a gene: 13. This CDR3 is built from 17 residues. The data derive from a study of blood T cell repertoires in COVID-19. Study information: Italy, Spain and the United States were the sources of the convalescent and acute COVID-19 samples. Nucleic acid was either cDNA or gDNA, and it came from T cells, B-cell-depleted T cells, or PBMCs.

In the authors' methods: Reference gene primer amplification gave estimated nucleated cell counts. Only in-frame clones appear in the TCRdb table, and some are missing; sequencing was by immunoSEQ multiplex PCR. V and J calls and clone size are those listed in that table; D and trimming were worked out from the DNA. The data show tens of thousands of clones, over 70% seen once. The sequence was collected from a human donor with active or convalescent COVID-19. The donor label of this sample is uncertain. The rearrangement joins TRBV2 to TRBJ1-4, with 8 bases lining up with TRBD1. Sequences were obtained from peripheral blood. The CDR3 here is CASRGPGQAQHNEKLFF. The CDR3, as DNA: TGTGCCAGCAGGGGTCCGGGACAGGCTCAACATAATGAAAAACTGTTTTTT.